These 30 T cell receptor beta chains came from one sample sequenced in a study of spatial heterogeneity in lung cancer. TCRdb called the 5' RACE reads again in MiXCR, with one record for every CDR3 protein. The sample yields more than 80,000 distinct CDR3 sequences, around 12% seen once. Indicated time point: sample taken at primary tumor resection. Researchers sequenced whole RNA taken from tumor, nontumor lung or frozen PBMC without sorting. The starting material was PBMCs, obtained at surgery. Receptors originate from a male donor with early-stage non-small cell lung cancer.

The table lists this clonotype with a few counts. The J gene is TRBJ2-5, the V gene TRBV27, with TRBD1 as a possible D gene (6 bases). Germline V gene lookup returns CDR1 MNHEY and CDR2 SMNVEV (reference sequence). This CDR3 has 16 amino acids. With 6 bases removed from V and 2 bases from J, the gap between germline ends came to 19 bases. DNA for the CDR3: TGTGCCAGCAGCCGCCCGCCGACAGGAGGTCAAGAGACCCAGTACTTC. It translates to CASSRPPTGGQETQYF.

V is TRBV7-9 and J is TRBJ2-7; 9 bases line up with TRBD2. Germline CDR1 reads SEHNR; CDR2 reads FQNEAQ (reference sequence). After removal of 4 bases from V and 5 bases from J, the junction contained 6 bases not matched to a gene. This CDR3 is built from 14 residues. The CDR3 spells CASSSPGLANEQYF. DNA for the CDR3: TGTGCCAGCAGCTCGCCGGGACTAGCCAACGAGCAGTACTTC.

In this sample, this clonotype turned up a few times. This chain uses TRBV7-2 with TRBJ2-5; 9 bases map to TRBD2. The junction had 8 bases not matched to a gene; V was cut back by 5 bases and J by 4 bases. This CDR3 is built from 15 residues. The germline V gene encodes CDR1 SGHTA and CDR2 FQGNSA. The CDR3 loop is CASSPVGLAGETQYF. The CDR3 bases are TGTGCCAGCAGCCCAGTGGGACTAGCAGGAGAGACCCAGTACTTC.

This clonotype was detected a few times. The chain uses TRBV7-3 and TRBJ2-3; the match to TRBD2 covers 8 bases. The CDR3 is 17 amino acids. With V trimmed by 4 bases and J by 4 bases, 13 bases remained unmatched. Germline CDR1 reads SGHTA; CDR2 reads FQGTGA. DNA for the CDR3: TGTGCCAGCAGCTCCACCCCGGGAACGGGAGGGGCAGATACGCAGTATTTT. It specifies CASSSTPGTGGADTQYF.

V usage is TRBV12-3 or TRBV12-4 and J usage is TRBJ2-3, with D perhaps TRBD1 (5 bases). The CDR3 totals 13 residues. Trimming shortened V by 3 bases and J by 4 bases, and 8 bases separated the two germline ends. CDR3 in amino acids: CASSFEGADTQYF. The CDR3 bases are TGTGCCAGCAGTTTTGAAGGGGCAGATACGCAGTATTTT.

This clonotype was observed a few times. This chain uses TRBV24-1 with TRBJ2-3, with D possibly being TRBD1 (6 bases). There are 13 residues in the CDR3. CDR1 and CDR2 (germline): KGHDR, SFDVKD. With 9 bases removed from V and 1 base from J, the gap between germline ends came to 10 bases. The CDR3 coding sequence is TGTGCCACCTCAGGGGCCGGCACAGATACGCAGTATTTT. Translating gives CATSGAGTDTQYF.

The rearrangement joins TRBV6-2 or TRBV6-3 to TRBJ2-2; TRBD2 aligns across 10 bases. V lost 7 bases to trimming and J lost 1 base; unmatched junction nucleotides: 3. The CDR3 is 15 amino acids. CDR1 is MNHEY and CDR2 is SVGEGT in the germline V gene. CDR3 in DNA: TGTGCCAGCAAGAGGACTAGCGGGAACACCGGGGAGCTGTTTTTT. Residues: CASKRTSGNTGELFF.

This clonotype has a count of ten or more. This chain uses TRBV7-9 with TRBJ1-6; D is possibly TRBD1 (5 bases). Germline V CDR1 and CDR2: SEHNR, FQNEAQ (reference sequence). The V gene lost 5 bases and the J gene lost 5 bases, with 16 bases spanning the gap. CDR3 length: 16 residues. The CDR3 DNA reads TGTGCCAGCAGCCCTCGCGACAGCCGAAATAATTCACCCCTCCACTTT. Its translation: CASSPRDSRNNSPLHF.

This rearrangement joins TRBV12-3 or TRBV12-4 to TRBJ2-1, with D possibly TRBD2 on 5 matching bases. CDR3 size: 13 residues. V gave up 6 bases and J gave up 4 bases, with 10 bases separating them. CDR3 bases: TGTGCCAGCAGCCTGGACTTTTACAATGAGCAGTTCTTC. This encodes CASSLDFYNEQFF.

This clonotype turned up a few times. This chain joins TRBV10-2 and TRBJ1-6, with 7 bases that match TRBD1. The germline CDR1 and CDR2 sequences are WSHSY and SAAADI. The CDR3 loop spans 14 amino acids. The junction had 5 bases not matched to a gene; V was cut back by 5 bases and J by 7 bases. The DNA of the CDR3 is TGCGCCAGCAGTCCGGACAGGAGGAATTCACCCCTCCACTTT. Translating it yields CASSPDRRNSPLHF.

This clonotype was counted a few times. The gene calls are TRBV5-4 and TRBJ2-7, with TRBD1 matching over 7 bases. Germline values: CDR1 SGHNT, CDR2 YYREEE (reference sequence). The V segment lost 0 bases and the J segment 7 bases; nucleotides outside the gene matches: 7. This CDR3 is built from 14 residues. The CDR3 DNA reads as TGTGCCAGCAGCTTGGGACAGGGAGCGAAAGAGCAGTACTTC. This codes for CASSLGQGAKEQYF.

This sequence joins TRBV11-1 and TRBJ1-2, with 11 bases lining up with TRBD1. Germline CDR1 is SGHAT and CDR2 is FQDESV (reference sequence). V was pared by 2 bases and J by 7 bases, with 3 bases of the junction left unmatched. The CDR3 has 14 amino acids. The chain's CDR3 is CASSLPGQGAGYTF. In DNA form, the CDR3 reads TGTGCCAGCAGCTTACCAGGACAGGGGGCTGGCTACACCTTC.

V gene TRBV19 combines with J gene TRBJ1-2, with a weak D call TRBD1 (6 bases). Germline V gene sequence: CDR1 LNHDA, CDR2 SQIVND (reference sequence). V gave up 4 bases and J gave up 3 bases, with 9 bases separating them. The CDR3 sequence is 13 residues long. The CDR3, as DNA: TGTGCCAGTAGTACCGGGGGCGACTATGGCTACACCTTC. This sequence encodes CASSTGGDYGYTF.

The chain couples TRBV5-1 to TRBJ2-5; weak D call: TRBD2 (5 bases). Trimming stripped 5 bases from V and 1 base from J, with 9 bases between. The CDR3 runs to 13 residues. In germline, CDR1 is SGHRS, CDR2 YFSETQ. The CDR3 coding sequence is TGCGCCAGCAGGCCCAGCGGCCAAGAGACCCAGTACTTC. Protein sequence: CASRPSGQETQYF.

This clonotype was detected only a few times. The rearrangement joins TRBV12-3 or TRBV12-4 to TRBJ1-5; unclear D gene. Trimming removed 6 bases from V and 4 bases from J, with 13 bases in between. This CDR3 comprises 14 residues. CDR3 DNA: TGTGCCAGCAGCACCAACGGGCCAAATCAGCCCCAGCATTTT. It specifies CASSTNGPNQPQHF.

The chain is built from TRBV7-2 and TRBJ1-1; a possible D gene is TRBD1 (6 bases). V shed 7 bases and J shed 6 bases, with 18 bases lying between them. CDR1 is SGHTA, CDR2 FQGNSA, per germline. The CDR3 is 14 residues long. CDR3 sequence: CASTGARVAAEAFF. The CDR3 nucleotides are TGTGCCAGCACGGGGGCCCGTGTAGCGGCTGAAGCTTTCTTT.

This clonotype was seen repeatedly, ten times or more. The V call is TRBV4-1, the J call TRBJ1-5, with a possible D match to TRBD1 (6 bases). V lost 0 bases to trimming and J lost 0 bases, with 9 bases between them. This CDR3 has 16 amino acids. Germline CDR1 and CDR2: MGHRA and YSYEKL. CDR3 protein: CASSQERGLSNQPQHF. In DNA form, the CDR3 reads TGCGCCAGCAGCCAAGAACGGGGGCTTAGCAATCAGCCCCAGCATTTT.

The chain couples TRBV7-9 to TRBJ2-2; D is tentatively TRBD1 or TRBD2 (6 bases each). Germline loops: CDR1 SEHNR, CDR2 FQNEAQ (reference sequence). This CDR3 region has 15 residues. The V end lost 3 bases, the J end lost 5 bases, and 13 bases lay between the germline ends. In DNA, the CDR3 is TGTGCCAGCAGCTTCGGGGGCGCACGGACCGGGGAGCTGTTTTTT. It translates to CASSFGGARTGELFF.

The V and J genes are TRBV20-1 and TRBJ2-3; D ambiguous. The CDR3 is 13 residues long. The germline V and J ends were trimmed by 4 bases and 7 bases, with 15 bases remaining between them. Germline V CDR1 and CDR2: DFQATT, SNEGSKA (reference sequence). In DNA form, the CDR3 reads TGCAGTGCTAAGGAGAGAGGATGGTATACGCAGTATTTT. Residues: CSAKERGWYTQYF.

The V gene is TRBV27, the J gene TRBJ2-7; perhaps TRBD1 as D (6 bases). V lost 6 bases, J lost 3 bases, and 21 bases lay in between. There are 16 residues in the CDR3. CDR1 MNHEY and CDR2 SMNVEV come from the germline V gene (reference sequence). CDR3 DNA sequence: TGTGCCAGCAGCTTTTCCAATGACAGGAACCACTACGAGCAGTACTTC. This codes for CASSFSNDRNHYEQYF.

This clonotype was found a few times. This chain links TRBV2 with TRBJ2-3; possibly TRBD1 for D (6 bases). Germline lookup yields CDR1 SNHLY and CDR2 FYNNEI. V lost 7 bases and J 5 bases, leaving 16 bases between the germline ends. The CDR3 is 14 amino acids. CDR3 nucleotides: TGTGCCAGCATTTGGGGGCCTGGGGGAGATACGCAGTATTTT. Translating gives CASIWGPGGDTQYF.

This clonotype was picked up many times. This chain joins TRBV28 and TRBJ1-2; D gene ambiguous. The CDR3 runs 14 residues. V was trimmed by 5 bases and J by 2 bases, leaving 12 bases between them. Looked up from germline, CDR1 is MDHEN and CDR2 is SYDVKM. CDR3 DNA sequence: TGTGCCAGCAGTCCCCTTTCAGTAAACTATGGCTACACCTTC. Encoded protein: CASSPLSVNYGYTF.

The CDR3 loop reads CASSRNGGSLANEQFF. DNA for the CDR3: TGTGCCAGCAGTCGGAACGGGGGCTCCCTCGCCAATGAGCAGTTCTTC. This chain connects TRBV7-3 to TRBJ2-1; possibly TRBD1 or TRBD2 for D (6 bases each). The V end lost 6 bases, the J end lost 6 bases, and 21 bases lay between the germline ends. The CDR3 sequence is 16 residues long. Per the germline V gene, CDR1 is SGHTA and CDR2 is FQGTGA.

The chain is built from TRBV7-3 and TRBJ1-2, with unresolved D. CDR1 and CDR2 from the germline V gene are SGHTA and FQGTGA. This CDR3 region has 12 residues. V lost 8 bases to trimming and J lost 5 bases, with 12 bases between them. The CDR3 reads CASRPTVYGYTF. CDR3 DNA: TGTGCCAGCCGCCCGACGGTTTATGGCTACACCTTC.

The chain couples TRBV29-1 to TRBJ2-7, with D maybe TRBD2 (7 bases). The V and J ends lost 7 bases and 0 bases respectively, with 13 bases between them. This CDR3 has 13 residues. The germline V gene has CDR1 SQVTM and CDR2 ANQGSEA. CDR3 protein: CSAVGGDSYEQYF. The DNA for the CDR3 is TGCAGCGCGGTAGGGGGGGACTCCTACGAGCAGTACTTC.

The V gene is TRBV7-8, the J gene TRBJ1-4, with D possibly being TRBD1 (6 bases). V was shortened by 0 bases and J by 1 base, with 12 bases between the two germline ends. The germline CDR1 and CDR2 sequences are SGHVS and FQNEAQ. The CDR3 runs 17 residues. In nucleotides, the CDR3 is TGTGCCAGCAGCTTAGCAGCGGGGGCGCGAACTAATGAAAAACTGTTTTTT. Translated, it gives CASSLAAGARTNEKLFF.

This clonotype was observed many times. The CDR3 DNA sequence: TGTGCCAGCAGTTTGGACAGGCCGCAAGGGAATTCACCCCTCCACTTT. Amino acids: CASSLDRPQGNSPLHF. J is TRBJ1-6 and V is TRBV12-3 or TRBV12-4, with 7 nucleotides matching TRBD1. V gave up 3 bases and J gave up 7 bases; unmatched junction bases: 9. The length of the CDR3 is 16 residues.

A note on this clonotype: Without the conserved terminal phenylalanine or tryptophan, this CDR3 likely stems from a read error. No DNA is shown, since the ends of the CDR3 on it are uncertain; the CDR3 is the one TCRdb lists. The chain employs TRBV21-1 and TRBJ2-7. TRBV21-1 is given as a pseudogene. 9 amino acids form the CDR3, both terminal residues included. The CDR3 protein is CASSKRRED.

The table lists this clonotype with a few counts. The genes are TRBV6-5 and TRBJ2-3; a possible D gene is TRBD2 (6 bases). CDR1 is MNHEY and CDR2 is SVGAGI in the germline V gene. There are 15 residues in the CDR3. Trimming took 5 bases from V and 0 from J, leaving 12 bases between them. The CDR3 sequence: CASSLGRDSTDTQYF. CDR3 sequence (DNA): TGTGCCAGCAGTCTGGGGCGGGATAGCACAGATACGCAGTATTTT.

A few counts support this clonotype. This chain uses TRBV5-4 with TRBJ2-2, with 7 bases matching TRBD1. This CDR3 comprises 16 residues. Looked up from germline, CDR1 is SGHNT and CDR2 is YYREEE (reference sequence). Losses at the gene ends were 2 bases for V and 4 bases for J; bases not matched to a gene: 8. CDR3 sequence reads: CASSFRQGIGTGELFF. CDR3 DNA sequence: TGTGCCAGCAGCTTCAGACAGGGAATCGGCACCGGGGAGCTGTTTTTT.